This TCR beta chain was obtained from a study of T-cell reconstitution after alpha-beta-depleted transplantation in children. Construction of the TCRbeta library involved unique molecular identifiers. TCRdb called the PCR reads again in MiXCR, with one record for every CDR3 protein. The table shows roughly 420,000 distinct CDR3 sequences, with around 15% occurring only once. The junction had 9 bases not matched to a gene; V was cut back by 6 bases and J by 4 bases. The germline V gene has CDR1 MNHNS and CDR2 SASEGT. This CDR3 contains 15 residues. This clonotype was recorded a few times. Its target is not known. Study-level results: Reported findings indicate that, about two months after transplant, alpha-beta T cells came from several hundred expanded clones, which were derived from non-depleted graft cells. Recipient T cells and thymic progenitors that survived gave rise to the high TCRbeta diversity observed at day 60 in some patients. Once a year had passed after transplant, T-cell counts and diversity came mostly from newly produced T cells.

The chain employs TRBV6-1 and TRBJ1-3, with 7 nucleotides matching TRBD1. The sample in question was PBMCs, mostly from graft donor cells, obtained 360 days after TCRalphabeta/CD19-depleted stem cell transplant. This TCR derives from a boy younger than two who had a stem cell transplant for Wiskott-Aldrich syndrome, so the T cells may come from the graft donor. Here the CDR3 reads CASSPVTGFGNTIYF. CDR3 coding DNA: TGTGCCAGCAGCCCCGTGACAGGGTTCGGAAACACCATATATTTT.